The entry below describes one T cell receptor beta chain. Its specificity is unknown. The data were taken from a study of T cell responses to AZD1222 COVID-19 vaccine. Study-wide points: It should be noted that donors were predominantly white British and more often female, and clonal diversity was possibly underestimated. The study identified only five to seven AZD1222 recipients as seropositive at baseline. Unmutated variant regions reportedly attract nearly half of all spike-specific TCRs.

TCRdb keeps only in-frame clones here, not all; method: immunoSEQ multiplex PCR. The profile covers roughly 180,000 clones, with approximately 94% appearing a single time and around 1.5% taken by the ten largest. The source material was peripheral blood, sampled 28 days after the second AZD1222 dose. The receptor's source is an adult who received the AZD1222 COVID-19 vaccine.

The CDR3 reads CASSEYPGAPVVGYTF. The CDR3 nucleotides are TGTGCCAGCAGCGAATACCCTGGCGCCCCGGTCGTTGGCTACACCTTC. This chain uses TRBV5-5 with TRBJ1-2; D is ambiguous. This CDR3 has 16 amino acids. The V end was cut by 4 bases, the J end by 7 bases, with 23 bases between. Per germline, CDR1 SGHKS and CDR2 YYEKEE (reference sequence). The full variable domain, its missing parts supplied by reference TRBV5-5 and TRBJ1-2, is DAGVTQSPTHLIKTRGQQVTLRCSPISGHKSVSWYQQVLGQGPQFIFQYYEKEERGRGNFPDRFSARQFPNYSSELNVNALLLGDSALYLCASSEYPGAPVVGYTFGSGTRLTVV.